This entry features one TCR beta chain sequence. Its antigen remains unidentified. This entry comes from a study of cytomegalovirus exposure and HLA in healthy donors. Primers included in the PCR were 60 Vbeta and 13 Jbeta primers. In the authors' workflow: A follow-up analysis tallied about 80 million unique TCR beta chains, 9 million to 11 million shared. Assay used: immunoSEQ multiplex PCR; TCRdb lists only in-frame clones, some missing. The V and J calls and clone size are taken from that table; D and trimming were inferred from the DNA. The sample has some 130,000 clones, roughly 77% seen once; the top ten hold about 4.4%. V was pared by 1 base and J by 3 bases, with 7 bases between. The CDR3 has 13 residues. In germline, CDR1 is SGHTA, CDR2 FQGNSA. The study, taken as a whole, reports: There were three CMV-associated chains whose specificity for CMV antigens was confirmed in vitro. Earlier analysis found most TCR beta V segments productive about 90% or about 30% of the time.

The receptor was isolated from a man aged 30-40 years in good health. V is TRBV7-2 and J is TRBJ2-7, with no clear D. Sequences were obtained from PBMCs. The CDR3 protein is CASSLGQNYEQYF. The CDR3 DNA is TGTGCCAGCAGCTTAGGGCAAAACTACGAGCAGTACTTC. The full variable domain, with the rest looked up from reference TRBV7-2 and TRBJ2-7, is GAGVSQSPSNKVTEKGKDVELRCDPISGHTALYWYRQSLGQGLEFLIYFQGNSAPDKSGLPSDRFSAERTGGSVSTLTIQRTQQEDSAVYLCASSLGQNYEQYFGPGTRLTVT.